These 23 T cell receptor beta chains came from one sample sequenced in a study of T cells of healthy individuals. TCRdb reanalysed the 5' RACE reads using MiXCR and keeps one entry per CDR3 protein. The sample has 90,000 to 100,000 distinct CDR3 sequences; around 17% are singletons. Receptor source: a human donor in good health.

This clonotype has a handful of counts. The rearrangement uses TRBV11-2 and TRBJ2-2; D is perhaps TRBD2 (6 bases). With 0 bases removed from V and 8 bases from J, the gap between germline ends came to 19 bases. From germline, CDR1 is SGHAT and CDR2 FQNNGV. The CDR3 runs 17 residues. CDR3 protein: CASSLDPLTSTTGELFF. The DNA of the CDR3 is TGTGCCAGCAGCTTAGATCCCCTCACTAGCACCACAGGGGAGCTGTTTTTT.

At least ten counts were recorded for this clonotype. The V call is TRBV28, the J call TRBJ1-2; D might be TRBD1 (5 bases). From germline, CDR1 is MDHEN and CDR2 SYDVKM. The CDR3 has 13 amino acids. Trimming pared 8 bases from V and 4 bases from J, leaving 14 bases between. The CDR3 DNA reads as TGTGCCAGCCTCGGCCGGGGCCCCTATGGCTACACCTTC. It yields the protein CASLGRGPYGYTF.

Remarks on this clonotype: It may be a read error: a sequence one base away is much more abundant. The chain is built from TRBV20-1 and TRBJ1-1; D is unclear. V shed 2 bases and J shed 7 bases, with 11 bases lying between them. Germline-derived CDR1 and CDR2 are DFQATT and SNEGSKA (reference sequence). The CDR3 sequence is 12 residues long. CDR3 coding DNA: TGCAGTGCTAGACCCCGTGGAGGTGAAGCTTTCTTT. Protein sequence: CSARPRGGEAFF.

V is TRBV6-6 and J is TRBJ2-7; possibly TRBD1 for D (5 bases). V shed 8 bases and J shed 3 bases, with 11 bases lying between them. The germline CDR1 and CDR2 sequences are MNHNY and SVGAGI (reference sequence). The CDR3 spans 12 residues. The CDR3 DNA follows: TGTGCCAGCCTCAGGGTAGGCTACGAGCAGTACTTC. Amino acids: CASLRVGYEQYF.

This clonotype was seen a handful of times. This sequence joins TRBV10-3 and TRBJ1-5, with 9 bases matching TRBD1. The ends lost 0 bases at V and 1 base at J; junction bases unmatched: 1. The CDR3 consists of 16 residues. Germline lookup yields CDR1 ENHRY and CDR2 SYGVKD. CDR3 region: CAISESQGASNQPQHF. CDR3 bases: TGTGCCATCAGTGAGTCACAGGGGGCAAGCAATCAGCCCCAGCATTTT.

CDR3 nucleotides: TGTGCCAGCAGTTTATTTGTAGATCCGACAGATACGCAGTATTTT. Translated, it gives CASSLFVDPTDTQYF. V and J are TRBV28 and TRBJ2-3; D not resolved. Trimming cost V 1 base and J 3 bases, with 11 bases left between them. CDR3 length: 15 amino acids. Germline V gives CDR1 MDHEN, CDR2 SYDVKM.

The rearrangement links TRBV5-1 to TRBJ2-3; no definite D call. Between the trimmed V and J ends, which lost 2 bases and 1 base, there was a span of 11 bases. This CDR3 is built from 15 residues. The germline V gene encodes CDR1 SGHRS and CDR2 YFSETQ. The CDR3 loop is CASSFQGMGTDTQYF. The CDR3 nucleotides read TGCGCCAGCAGCTTTCAAGGGATGGGCACAGATACGCAGTATTTT.

This clonotype was detected ten times or more. CDR3 loop: CASSLVIGLLSTDTQYF. The CDR3 nucleotides are TGTGCCAGCAGCTTAGTAATCGGACTCCTAAGCACAGATACGCAGTATTTT. This chain links TRBV11-2 with TRBJ2-3, with D possibly TRBD2 on 5 matching bases. The V and J ends lost 1 base and 0 bases respectively, with 14 bases between them. Per germline, CDR1 SGHAT and CDR2 FQNNGV. The CDR3 runs 17 residues.

The rearrangement links TRBV7-2 to TRBJ2-7; tentatively, D is TRBD2 (6 bases). This CDR3 has 15 residues. Trimming took 5 bases from V and 3 from J, leaving 17 bases between them. Germline loops: CDR1 SGHTA, CDR2 FQGNSA. The CDR3 DNA follows: TGTGCCAGCAGCGGTCTCGGGACGGGAGTCTACGAGCAGTACTTC. As protein: CASSGLGTGVYEQYF.

In its sample, this clonotype was seen a few times. The rearrangement uses TRBV7-3 and TRBJ2-2, with D hard to call. CDR3 length: 18 residues. Trimming stripped 1 base from V and 4 bases from J, with 19 bases between. Germline V lookup: CDR1 SGHTA, CDR2 FQGTGA. This CDR3 reads CASSLSPLQNVGTGELFF. The CDR3 DNA reads as TGTGCCAGCAGCTTAAGCCCCTTACAGAACGTCGGCACCGGGGAGCTGTTTTTT.

This clonotype was counted only a few times. J is TRBJ2-7 and V is TRBV30; TRBD1 matches 8 bases. CDR3 length equals 14 residues. CDR1 GTSNPN and CDR2 SVGIG come from the germline V gene (reference sequence). The trim removed 2 bases at V and 1 base at J, leaving 4 bases unmatched. Here the CDR3 reads CAWSLTGGSYEQYF. CDR3 coding DNA: TGTGCCTGGAGTCTAACAGGGGGGTCCTACGAGCAGTACTTC.

This clonotype was counted ten times or more. The V gene is TRBV29-1, the J gene TRBJ2-1, with 9 bases matching TRBD2. Trimming took 5 bases from V and 9 from J; bases not matched to a gene: 14. The CDR3 is 15 amino acids. The germline V gene encodes CDR1 SQVTM and CDR2 ANQGSEA. The CDR3 DNA reads as TGCAGCGTTACCCGAGTAGCGGGAGTTGAGGCTGAGCAGTTCTTC. Residues: CSVTRVAGVEAEQFF.

A few counts support this clonotype. The J gene is TRBJ1-1, the V gene TRBV7-6, with 9 bases lining up with TRBD1. This CDR3 region has 16 residues. Germline CDR1 SGHVS, CDR2 FNYEAQ. After removal of 5 bases from V and 1 base from J, the junction contained 8 bases not matched to a gene. The CDR3 protein is CASSAMGQGENTEAFF. The CDR3 region has the DNA TGTGCCAGCAGCGCCATGGGACAGGGCGAGAACACTGAAGCTTTCTTT.

In its sample, this clonotype was seen a few times. V gene TRBV7-2 combines with J gene TRBJ2-3; D might be TRBD1 or TRBD2, each matching 5 bases. The CDR3 is made up of 14 amino acids. CDR1 is SGHTA, CDR2 FQGNSA, per germline. V was shortened by 3 bases and J by 2 bases, with 9 bases between the two germline ends. The CDR3 is CASSLRDDTDTQYF. CDR3 DNA: TGTGCCAGCAGCTTGAGGGACGACACAGATACGCAGTATTTT.

V and J are TRBV28 and TRBJ1-2; D not certain. V lost 3 bases and J 1 base, leaving 9 bases between the germline ends. Germline lookup yields CDR1 MDHEN and CDR2 SYDVKM. This CDR3 has 14 amino acids. The CDR3 nucleotides are TGTGCCAGCAGTTTCGGCCAGCTTAACTATGGCTACACCTTC. As protein: CASSFGQLNYGYTF.

This clonotype was seen a handful of times. The chain employs TRBV6-2 or TRBV6-3 and TRBJ1-5, with D maybe TRBD1 (5 bases). In germline, CDR1 is MNHEY, CDR2 SVGEGT. V was shortened by 5 bases and J by 5 bases, with 16 bases between the two germline ends. The CDR3 totals 15 residues. The chain's CDR3 is CASSPLVGTDQPQHF. CDR3 nucleotide sequence: TGTGCCAGCAGTCCCCTGGTAGGGACGGATCAGCCCCAGCATTTT.

For this clonotype: This may come from a read error, since a much larger clone is one base off. The chain combines TRBV28 with TRBJ2-4; D gene uncertain. Germline V gives CDR1 MDHEN, CDR2 SYDVKM. The CDR3 covers 15 residues. The DNA of the CDR3 is TGTGCCAGCAGTAGAGGACGGATAGCCAAAAACATTAAGTACTTC. Residues: CASSRGRIAKNIKYF.

This clonotype has only a few counts. The chain couples TRBV20-1 to TRBJ2-4; D is possibly TRBD1 (6 bases). The ends were cut back, 1 base at V and 0 bases at J, with 16 bases in the middle. Germline V gene lookup returns CDR1 DFQATT and CDR2 SNEGSKA (reference sequence). This CDR3 spans 17 amino acids. Here the CDR3 reads CSARVPLGALAKNIQYF. For the CDR3, the DNA is TGCAGTGCTAGAGTGCCGTTGGGGGCGCTAGCCAAAAACATTCAGTACTTC.

This clonotype was detected a few times. The CDR3 region is CASSPRAAEAFF. CDR3 in DNA: TGTGCCAGCAGCCCCCGTGCCGCTGAAGCTTTCTTT. This chain connects TRBV11-2 to TRBJ1-1; no firm D call. V gave up 5 bases and J gave up 6 bases, with 10 bases separating them. Germline CDR1 reads SGHAT; CDR2 reads FQNNGV. This CDR3 is 12 amino acids long.

The rearrangement links TRBV4-2 to TRBJ2-3; TRBD1 matches at 7 bases. This CDR3 contains 16 residues. Germline values: CDR1 LGHNA, CDR2 YNFKEQ. The trim removed 0 bases at V and 2 bases at J, leaving 5 bases unmatched. The CDR3 coding sequence is TGTGCCAGCAGCCAAGATGTGGACAGGTCCACAGATACGCAGTATTTT. It specifies CASSQDVDRSTDTQYF.

In this sample, this clonotype turned up a few times. The chain joins TRBV7-2 to TRBJ2-3; 7 bases match TRBD2. V lost 0 bases and J lost 7; bases outside the gene matches: 4. Germline loops: CDR1 SGHTA, CDR2 FQGNSA. CDR3 size: 14 residues. The CDR3 loop reads CASSLAGGPNTQYF. The CDR3, as DNA: TGTGCCAGCAGCTTAGCGGGAGGGCCAAATACGCAGTATTTT.

This clonotype was found once. V and J are TRBV6-5 and TRBJ2-1, with TRBD2 matching 15 bases. The germline gives CDR1 MNHEY, CDR2 SVGAGI. Trimming cost V 7 bases and J 6 bases; bases outside gene matches: 7. CDR3 length: 16 residues. CDR3 nucleotide sequence: TGTGCCAGCACCCGGACTAGCGGGGGGGCCCCCAATGAGCAGTTCTTC. It is translated as CASTRTSGGAPNEQFF.

This chain uses TRBV29-1 with TRBJ2-7; no reliable D call. The germline V and J ends were trimmed by 7 bases and 0 bases, with 10 bases remaining between them. Germline V lookup: CDR1 SQVTM, CDR2 ANQGSEA. This CDR3 comprises 12 residues. CDR3 sequence reads: CSALVPSYEQYF. CDR3 DNA sequence: TGCAGCGCCCTTGTGCCCTCCTACGAGCAGTACTTC.